Each of the 24 T cell receptor beta chains below was sequenced from the same sample in a study of shared clonotypes between healthy human individuals (dated by TCRdb to 2020 to 2022). Library generation was performed with the immunoSEQ multiplex PCR assay. The source is immuneACCESS, and TCRdb retained only in-frame sequences with V and J called. Part of the clones is not carried over; for the studies checked, unresolved V genes explain less than half of this, and the remainder is unexplained. Present in this sample are millions of clones, over 85% of which were seen just once. The top ten clones comprise roughly 1% of the sample. CD8 naive samples consisted of CD45RO-negative cells that were positively selected for CCR7, yielding a CD45RA+CCR7+ population without TemRA cells. Specimen: naive CD8+ T cells sorted from blood. This specimen's cell subset or site label, interpreted: CD45RA+CCR7+. All receptors come from a man between 18 and 35 years old in good health.

J is TRBJ2-1 and V is TRBV5-6; 14 nucleotides align to TRBD2. The CDR3 is 17 amino acids. Looked up from germline, CDR1 is SGHDT and CDR2 is YYEEEE. The junction had 6 bases not matched to a gene; V was cut back by 3 bases and J by 4 bases. The CDR3 spells CASSSGLAGVLYNEQFF. The CDR3, as DNA: TGTGCCAGCAGCTCGGGACTAGCGGGAGTTCTGTACAATGAGCAGTTCTTC. Together with reference TRBV5-6 and TRBJ2-1, the CDR3 gives the full variable domain: DAGVTQSPTHLIKTRGQQVTLRCSPKSGHDTVSWYQQALGQGPQFIFQYYEEEERQRGNFPDRFSGHQFPNYSSELNVNALLLGDSALYLCASSSGLAGVLYNEQFFGPGTRLTVL.

The table lists this clone with a count of one. DNA for the CDR3: TGTGCCAGCAGCTGGGGACAGGGTAAAACCTACGAGCAGTACTTC. It is translated as CASSWGQGKTYEQYF. This chain connects TRBV7-9 to TRBJ2-7, with 9 bases lining up with TRBD1. The CDR3 has 15 amino acids. V gave up 4 bases and J gave up 2 bases; unmatched junction bases: 6. Germline assignment: CDR1 SEHNR and CDR2 FQNEAQ (reference sequence). The entire variable domain, with the rest obtained from reference TRBV7-9 and TRBJ2-7, is as follows: DTGVSQNPRHKITKRGQNVTFRCDPISEHNRLYWYRQTLGQGPEFLTYFQNEAQLEKSRLLSDRFSAERPKGSFSTLEIQRTEQGDSAMYLCASSWGQGKTYEQYFGPGTRLTVT.

This clone was seen a few times. CDR3 in DNA: TGTGCCAGCAGCCCCGGGACCCCCGGGGAGCTGTTTTTT. Amino acid sequence: CASSPGTPGELFF. The chain links TRBV7-9 to TRBJ2-2; D assignment may be TRBD1 or TRBD2 (5 bases each). There are 13 residues in the CDR3. Between the trimmed V and J ends, which lost 5 bases and 6 bases, there was a span of 10 bases. Germline CDR1 reads SEHNR; CDR2 reads FQNEAQ (reference sequence).

This clone has a single count. CDR3 in amino acids: CASSHQTASGNEQFF. The CDR3 DNA follows: TGCGCCAGCAGCCACCAGACGGCTAGCGGCAATGAGCAGTTCTTC. This chain joins TRBV4-1 and TRBJ2-1; 7 bases are shared with TRBD2. CDR1 MGHRA and CDR2 YSYEKL come from the germline V gene. CDR3 length: 15 residues. V lost 3 bases, J lost 6 bases, and 8 bases stayed unmatched.

The genes are TRBV11-2 and TRBJ2-5; possible D gene TRBD1, 5 bases. The J call is uncertain, as TRBJ2-7 better fits the DNA end. Germline V gene sequence: CDR1 SGHAT, CDR2 FQNNGV. The CDR3 consists of 14 residues. CDR3 bases: TGTGCCAGCAGCCTAGGGGCAGGTACCTACGAGCAGTACTTC. It is translated as CASSLGAGTYEQYF.

The chain couples TRBV5-1 to TRBJ2-2; D possibly matches TRBD1 or TRBD2 (5 bases each). The CDR3 covers 12 residues. V lost 6 bases, J lost 6 bases, and 9 bases lay in between. Germline-derived CDR1 and CDR2 are SGHRS and YFSETQ. This CDR3 is CASTSRAGELFF. As DNA, the CDR3 is TGCGCCAGCACTAGCAGGGCCGGGGAGCTGTTTTTT.

The rearrangement links TRBV28 to TRBJ1-5, with D unresolved. CDR1 and CDR2 from the germline V gene are MDHEN and SYDVKM. Trimming pared 3 bases from V and 8 bases from J, leaving 14 bases between. The length of the CDR3 is 14 residues. The CDR3 DNA follows: TGTGCCAGCAGTTTCCCCTTTAGCCATGAGCCCCAGCATTTT. As protein: CASSFPFSHEPQHF.

The CDR3 DNA follows: TGTGCCAGCAGCGTAGGGGGCTCTGGGGCCAACGTCCTGACTTTC. As protein: CASSVGGSGANVLTF. The chain has TRBV11-2 and TRBJ2-6; possibly TRBD1 for D (6 bases). The V and J ends lost 5 bases and 0 bases respectively, with 8 bases between them. The CDR3 has 15 amino acids. Germline CDR1 reads SGHAT; CDR2 reads FQNNGV.

This clone was observed a handful of times. Different DNA sequences within this sample yield the same CDR3. The chain employs TRBV7-9 and TRBJ2-3; D is ambiguous. The CDR3 length is 13 residues. Trimming left V 1 base short and J 1 base short, with 3 bases between. Germline V CDR1 and CDR2: SEHNR, FQNEAQ (reference sequence). This CDR3 reads CASSLGGTDTQYF. The DNA for the CDR3 is TGTGCCAGCAGCTTAGGGGGCACAGATACGCAGTATTTT.

V and J are TRBV7-9 and TRBJ2-7, with D maybe TRBD2 (6 bases). CDR1 is SEHNR, CDR2 FQNEAQ, per germline (reference sequence). Trimming cost V 1 base and J 2 bases, with 15 bases left between them. CDR3 length: 16 amino acids. CDR3 DNA: TGTGCCAGCAGCTTAGGGCCCGGGGGATCGGCCTACGAGCAGTACTTC. This gives the protein CASSLGPGGSAYEQYF.

This rearrangement joins TRBV19 to TRBJ2-1; 8 bases are a match to TRBD2. Germline CDR1 and CDR2: LNHDA and SQIVND (reference sequence). The CDR3 covers 14 residues. Germline trimming cut 7 bases from V and 0 bases from J; bases unmatched to any gene: 2. Written as DNA, the CDR3 is TGTGCCAGTACACTAGCGGACTCCTACAATGAGCAGTTCTTC. It yields the protein CASTLADSYNEQFF.

The chain links TRBV18 to TRBJ1-2; perhaps TRBD1 as D (5 bases). This CDR3 contains 12 residues. The germline gives CDR1 KGHSH, CDR2 LQKENI. V was cut by 3 bases and J by 6 bases, with 8 bases left in between. CDR3 in amino acids: CASSPDSNGYTF. The DNA of the CDR3 is TGTGCCAGCTCACCTGACAGTAATGGCTACACCTTC.

This chain uses TRBV10-3 with TRBJ1-1, with D hard to call. Trimming took off 4 bases at V and 4 bases at J, with 13 bases between the two ends. The CDR3 extends over 14 amino acids. Germline V gene data show CDR1 as ENHRY and CDR2 as SYGVKD. The CDR3 is CAISVGKTGTEAFF. DNA of the CDR3: TGTGCCATCAGTGTAGGGAAGACGGGCACTGAAGCTTTCTTT.

Turning to this clone: At the DNA level, this CDR3 is encoded by other sequences in the same sample as well. The CDR3 DNA reads TGTGCCTGGTCGGGACTAGCGGGAAGCACAGATACGCAGTATTTT. This codes for CAWSGLAGSTDTQYF. The V call is TRBV30, the J call TRBJ2-3; the match to TRBD2 covers 13 bases. J gave up 0 bases and V 5 bases, and 2 bases lay outside the gene matches. This CDR3 is 15 amino acids long. Germline V CDR1 and CDR2: GTSNPN, SVGIG (reference sequence).

For the CDR3, the DNA is TGCGGTAACTATGGCTACACCTTC. This translates into CGNYGYTF. The chain is built from TRBV20-1 and TRBJ1-2; no clear D. The CDR3 sequence is 8 residues long. Germline-derived CDR1 and CDR2 are DFQATT and SNEGSKA (reference sequence).

V gene TRBV9 combines with J gene TRBJ1-2, with D hard to call. Germline V CDR1 and CDR2: SGDLS, YYNGEE. V lost 3 bases to trimming and J lost 1 base, with 4 bases between them. This CDR3 has 12 residues. This CDR3 reads CASSGDNYGYTF. The DNA of the CDR3 is TGTGCCAGCAGCGGAGATAACTATGGCTACACCTTC. The full variable domain, in which reference TRBV9 and TRBJ1-2 provide the parts outside the CDR3, is DSGVTQTPKHLITATGQRVTLRCSPRSGDLSVYWYQQSLDQGLQFLIQYYNGEERAKGNILERFSAQQFPDLHSELNLSSLELGDSALYFCASSGDNYGYTFGSGTRLTVV.

The chain joins TRBV7-8 to TRBJ2-7, with 9 bases aligning to TRBD1. Germline assignment: CDR1 SGHVS and CDR2 FQNEAQ. This CDR3 spans 14 amino acids. V trimming: 4 bases; J trimming: 4 bases; junction bases outside the gene matches: 5. As DNA, the CDR3 is TGTGCCAGCAGCTCGGACAGGGGTGGGTACGAGCAGTACTTC. Amino acids: CASSSDRGGYEQYF. Looking up the rest from reference TRBV7-8 and TRBJ2-7 gives the full variable domain: GAGVSQSPRYKVAKRGQDVALRCDPISGHVSLFWYQQALGQGPEFLTYFQNEAQLDKSGLPSDRFFAERPEGSVSTLKIQRTQQEDSAVYLCASSSDRGGYEQYFGPGTRLTVT.

The genes are TRBV4-1 and TRBJ2-1, with D possibly TRBD2 on 5 matching bases. Trimming removed 0 bases at V and 7 bases at J, with 25 bases between. Germline CDR1 reads MGHRA; CDR2 reads YSYEKL. The CDR3 is 19 amino acids. CDR3 nucleotides: TGCGCCAGCAGCCAAGATGGAGGCCCCGGCTTTCGGGGATCAAATGAGCAGTTCTTC. Amino acid sequence: CASSQDGGPGFRGSNEQFF.

This clone has more than one count but fewer than ten. The chain recombines TRBV10-1 with TRBJ1-2; no clear D gene. V was trimmed by 7 bases and J by 2 bases, leaving 11 bases between them. From germline, CDR1 is WNHNN and CDR2 SYGVQD (reference sequence). The CDR3 runs 13 residues. This CDR3 reads CASTNGPNYGYTF. For the CDR3, the DNA is TGCGCCAGCACTAACGGACCAAACTATGGCTACACCTTC.

For this clone: Other DNA sequences in this sample translate to the same CDR3. The chain combines TRBV4-1 with TRBJ2-2, with a weak D call TRBD2 (6 bases). V lost 4 bases and J lost 2, with 14 bases in between. CDR3 length: 16 residues. The germline gives CDR1 MGHRA, CDR2 YSYEKL. The CDR3 DNA is TGCGCCAGCAGCCCGAGGGCGGGGTCAAACACCGGGGAGCTGTTTTTT. Its protein is CASSPRAGSNTGELFF.

The gene calls are TRBV9 and TRBJ2-1; 8 bases line up with TRBD2. Germline V gene sequence: CDR1 SGDLS, CDR2 YYNGEE. V lost 0 bases to trimming and J lost 2 bases; unmatched junction nucleotides: 16. This CDR3 spans 20 amino acids. DNA of the CDR3: TGTGCCAGCAGCGTAGAAGGAGGACTAGCAGTGAGTGACGCCTACAATGAGCAGTTCTTC. It specifies CASSVEGGLAVSDAYNEQFF.

The chain links TRBV19 to TRBJ1-2, with D perhaps matching TRBD1 (6 bases). The CDR3 spans 14 residues. Germline V gives CDR1 LNHDA, CDR2 SQIVND (reference sequence). Trimming left V 1 base short and J 3 bases short, with 9 bases between. Here the CDR3 DNA reads TGTGCCAGTAGTATAGCCAGGGGTGACTATGGCTACACCTTC. Its protein is CASSIARGDYGYTF.

The rearrangement joins TRBV4-1 to TRBJ2-1, with 16 bases fitting TRBD2. Germline loops: CDR1 MGHRA, CDR2 YSYEKL. The CDR3 extends over 17 amino acids. J gave up 10 bases and V 1 base, and 7 bases lay outside the gene matches. CDR3 protein: CASSQGPSGLAGGEQFF. The CDR3 DNA sequence: TGCGCCAGCAGCCAAGGCCCTTCGGGACTAGCGGGAGGGGAGCAGTTCTTC.

The gene calls are TRBV5-1 and TRBJ1-6; 7 nucleotides align to TRBD1. The CDR3 is 20 residues long. The trim removed 4 bases at V and 4 bases at J, leaving 20 bases unmatched. Germline V gene sequence: CDR1 SGHRS, CDR2 YFSETQ. DNA for the CDR3: TGCGCCAGCAGCCCGAACCCAGGGACAGAATGGAGGGATTATAATTCACCCCTCCACTTT. Protein sequence: CASSPNPGTEWRDYNSPLHF.